These 14 T cell receptor beta chains were sequenced from one sample in a study of shared clonotypes between healthy human individuals. TCRdb's copy holds only in-frame clones and misses some; the assay was immunoSEQ multiplex PCR. This sample has around 200,000 clones, with 65% to 70% found just once. Sequencing used memory CD4+ T cells sorted from blood. Described subset: CD45RA-negative fraction. Receptors originate from a man aged 25 to 40 in good health.

This clone was recorded only once. The chain has TRBV27 and TRBJ1-4, with a tentative D call TRBD1 (6 bases). Between the trimmed V and J ends, which lost 6 bases and 8 bases, there was a span of 16 bases. CDR3 length: 14 amino acids. CDR1 is MNHEY and CDR2 is SMNVEV in the germline V gene (reference sequence). CDR3 coding DNA: TGTGCCAGCAGCCGGACAGAGAGAAACGAAAAACTGTTTTTT. This sequence encodes CASSRTERNEKLFF.

This clone was detected only a few times. The V call is TRBV6-1, the J call TRBJ2-7; 8 bases fit TRBD1. CDR1 MNHNS and CDR2 SASEGT come from the germline V gene. CDR3 size: 16 residues. The ends lost 4 bases at V and 3 bases at J; junction bases unmatched: 11. CDR3 sequence (DNA): TGTGCCAGCAGTGTAAACCCAGGGGGCGCCGGCTACGAGCAGTACTTC. This sequence encodes CASSVNPGGAGYEQYF.

This clone came up once. The chain is built from TRBV2 and TRBJ2-7; D gene uncertain. Trimming removed 5 bases at V and 2 bases at J, with 7 bases between. Germline V gene data show CDR1 as SNHLY and CDR2 as FYNNEI. The CDR3 length is 12 residues. CDR3 DNA: TGTGCCAGCAGTTTACCTCCCTACGAGCAGTACTTC. Protein sequence: CASSLPPYEQYF.

This clone was recorded only once. The chain has TRBV11-2 and TRBJ1-4; no firm D call. Looked up from germline, CDR1 is SGHAT and CDR2 is FQNNGV. The CDR3 is made up of 14 amino acids. Between the trimmed V and J ends, which lost 2 bases and 7 bases, there was a span of 11 bases. The CDR3 DNA reads as TGTGCCAGCAGCTTAAGACTTCAACCTGAAAAACTGTTTTTT. It codes for CASSLRLQPEKLFF.

This clone has only a few counts. V and J are TRBV11-2 and TRBJ2-6, with 10 bases identical to TRBD1. The ends lost 0 bases at V and 0 bases at J; junction bases unmatched: 5. In germline, CDR1 is SGHAT, CDR2 FQNNGV. There are 19 residues in the CDR3. CDR3 nucleotides: TGTGCCAGCAGCTTAGATGGGGGGACAGGGGACTCTGGGGCCAACGTCCTGACTTTC. It codes for CASSLDGGTGDSGANVLTF.

This clone was recorded a few times. V usage is TRBV10-3 and J usage is TRBJ1-1, with TRBD1 as a possible D gene (6 bases). The V gene's germline CDR1 is ENHRY and CDR2 SYGVKD. The CDR3 is 12 residues long. Between the trimmed V and J ends, which lost 10 bases and 4 bases, there was a span of 13 bases. This CDR3 is CASGGYGTEAFF. The CDR3 bases are TGTGCCAGCGGGGGCTATGGCACTGAAGCTTTCTTT.

This chain uses TRBV5-1 with TRBJ2-7; no clear D. The V gene's germline CDR1 is SGHRS and CDR2 YFSETQ. V lost 0 bases and J 3 bases, leaving 10 bases between the germline ends. The length of the CDR3 is 14 residues. CDR3 nucleotide sequence: TGCGCCAGCAGCTTGGCCGGGCAGATCTACGAGCAGTACTTC. Translation gives CASSLAGQIYEQYF.

The chain couples TRBV29-1 to TRBJ1-1; TRBD1 aligns across 8 bases. The V gene's germline CDR1 is SQVTM and CDR2 ANQGSEA. This CDR3 has 14 amino acids. V shed 7 bases and J 8 bases; nucleotides not matched to a gene: 15. The CDR3 is CSAASGQAMSEAFF. CDR3 in DNA: TGCAGCGCGGCTTCGGGACAGGCAATGTCCGAAGCTTTCTTT.

In its sample, this clone was seen a few times. The gene calls are TRBV7-2 and TRBJ2-1, with D possibly matching TRBD1 (6 bases). The CDR3 covers 13 residues. The V end lost 1 base, the J end lost 6 bases, and 7 bases lay between the germline ends. CDR1 SGHTA and CDR2 FQGNSA come from the germline V gene. CDR3: CASSLDRVNEQFF. CDR3 coding DNA: TGTGCCAGCAGCTTAGACAGGGTCAATGAGCAGTTCTTC.

This rearrangement joins TRBV5-1 to TRBJ2-1, with D possibly being TRBD1 (5 bases). This CDR3 has 14 residues. CDR1 SGHRS and CDR2 YFSETQ come from the germline V gene. V was cut by 0 bases and J by 4 bases, with 8 bases left in between. This chain's CDR3 is CASSLAREYNEQFF. In nucleotides, the CDR3 is TGCGCCAGCAGCTTGGCCAGGGAATACAATGAGCAGTTCTTC.

The CDR3, as DNA: TGTGCCATCAGGCCCGGGACTAGCCCCTCCACAGATACGCAGTATTTT. The encoded protein is CAIRPGTSPSTDTQYF. This rearrangement joins TRBV10-3 to TRBJ2-3; TRBD2 matches at 9 bases. CDR1 and CDR2 from the germline V gene are ENHRY and SYGVKD. This CDR3 is built from 16 residues. The J segment lost 2 bases and the V segment lost 6 bases, leaving 9 bases of the junction unmatched.

The chain links TRBV2 to TRBJ1-2, with 7 bases matching TRBD1. CDR3 size: 14 residues. Germline CDR1 and CDR2: SNHLY and FYNNEI. The junction had 5 bases not matched to a gene; V was cut back by 4 bases and J by 3 bases. The CDR3 loop is CASSVEGADYGYTF. The CDR3 DNA is TGTGCCAGCAGTGTGGAGGGGGCCGACTATGGCTACACCTTC.

The V call is TRBV4-1, the J call TRBJ1-2; D ambiguous. V lost 0 bases to trimming and J lost 3 bases, with 11 bases between them. This CDR3 region has 15 residues. Germline CDR1 and CDR2: MGHRA and YSYEKL. CDR3 amino acids: CASSQDRQGYYGYTF. CDR3 DNA sequence: TGCGCCAGCAGCCAAGACCGGCAAGGATACTATGGCTACACCTTC.

A few counts support this clone. The chain carries TRBV10-1 and TRBJ2-3; D gene uncertain. The CDR3 length is 13 residues. Germline values: CDR1 WNHNN, CDR2 SYGVQD (reference sequence). Trimming left V 4 bases short and J 0 bases short, with 5 bases between. DNA of the CDR3: TGCGCCAGCAGTGGCGATAGCACAGATACGCAGTATTTT. Protein product: CASSGDSTDTQYF.